This entry lists 23 T cell receptor beta chains sequenced from one sample in a study of T-cell memory formation after mild COVID-19. TCRdb fed the 5' RACE reads into MiXCR, producing one record per CDR3 protein. The data hold hundreds of thousands of distinct CDR3 sequences, with approximately 16% observed a single time. Sequencing was carried out using PBMCs or a T cell subset sorted from them (not recorded which). These receptors originate from a man in his late teens or twenties who had mild COVID-19 (a few samples of this study predate the infection). Cell type and time point are not known.

Only a few counts were recorded for this clonotype. The rearrangement uses TRBV3-1 and TRBJ2-7, with D perhaps TRBD2 (6 bases). This CDR3 region has 14 residues. Trimming removed 3 bases from V and 3 bases from J, with 12 bases in between. CDR1 LGHDT and CDR2 YNNKEL come from the germline V gene (reference sequence). CDR3 DNA sequence: TGTGCCAGCAGCCAGACCGGGGGTGTCTACGAGCAGTACTTC. Its protein is CASSQTGGVYEQYF.

J is TRBJ2-1 and V is TRBV5-1; 13 bases align to TRBD2. The CDR3 sequence is 19 residues long. Germline lookup yields CDR1 SGHRS and CDR2 YFSETQ. After removal of 0 bases from V and 4 bases from J, the junction contained 10 bases not matched to a gene. DNA of the CDR3: TGCGCCAGCAGCTTGGGGACCGGACTAGCGGGGGCACCGTACAATGAGCAGTTCTTC. Translating it yields CASSLGTGLAGAPYNEQFF.

This clonotype has only a few counts. The V gene is TRBV7-9, the J gene TRBJ2-3; D possibly matches TRBD1 or TRBD2 (6 bases each). The CDR3 runs to 16 residues. Trimming removed 4 bases at V and 5 bases at J, with 19 bases between. Germline CDR1 is SEHNR and CDR2 is FQNEAQ (reference sequence). This CDR3 is CASSWPGGDLGDTQYF. The CDR3 region has the DNA TGTGCCAGCAGCTGGCCCGGGGGCGATTTAGGAGATACGCAGTATTTT.

This clonotype appeared a few times. The chain is built from TRBV6-1 and TRBJ2-7, with TRBD1 matching over 12 bases. CDR1 and CDR2 from the germline V gene are MNHNS and SASEGT. Trimming removed 5 bases from V and 8 bases from J; junction bases left unmatched: 7. CDR3 length equals 14 residues. CDR3 region: CASSPGTGGVQQYF. The CDR3 region has the DNA TGTGCCAGCAGTCCCGGGACAGGGGGCGTCCAGCAGTACTTC.

The V gene is TRBV4-3, the J gene TRBJ2-5; no firm D call. This CDR3 is 13 amino acids long. The germline CDR1 and CDR2 sequences are LGHNA and YSLEER. The V end was cut by 5 bases, the J end by 5 bases, with 12 bases between. The CDR3 DNA is TGCGCCAGCAGCGGATCTCTTGACGAGACCCAGTACTTC. This gives the protein CASSGSLDETQYF.

CDR3 nucleotides: TGTGCCAGCAGTTACCAGGGCCTGAACACTGAAGCTTTCTTT. Residues: CASSYQGLNTEAFF. This chain uses TRBV27 with TRBJ1-1, with a weak D call TRBD1 (5 bases). The CDR3 length is 14 residues. V lost 4 bases and J lost 0, with 9 bases in between. Germline V gene data show CDR1 as MNHEY and CDR2 as SMNVEV (reference sequence).

There are many counts of this clonotype. The rearrangement joins TRBV29-1 to TRBJ1-1; 9 nucleotides align to TRBD1. V was clipped by 7 bases and J by 4 bases; unmatched bases: 4. The CDR3 runs 12 residues. Germline V lookup: CDR1 SQVTM, CDR2 ANQGSEA. CDR3 sequence: CSAGQGSTEAFF. The CDR3 coding sequence is TGCAGCGCTGGACAGGGGAGCACTGAAGCTTTCTTT.

This chain connects TRBV12-3 or TRBV12-4 to TRBJ1-1; D uncertain. The V end lost 1 base, the J end lost 2 bases, and 8 bases lay between the germline ends. The CDR3 extends over 14 amino acids. CDR3 region: CASSLVGSNTEAFF. For the CDR3, the DNA is TGTGCCAGCAGTTTAGTCGGTAGTAACACTGAAGCTTTCTTT.

The chain uses TRBV5-6 and TRBJ2-5, with D unresolved. Germline CDR1 and CDR2: SGHDT and YYEEEE. Trimming left V 1 base short and J 4 bases short, with 5 bases between. This CDR3 contains 12 residues. Here the CDR3 reads CASSLYGETQYF. The CDR3 region has the DNA TGTGCCAGCAGCTTGTATGGAGAGACCCAGTACTTC. Together with reference TRBV5-6 and TRBJ2-5, the CDR3 gives the full variable domain: DAGVTQSPTHLIKTRGQQVTLRCSPKSGHDTVSWYQQALGQGPQFIFQYYEEEERQRGNFPDRFSGHQFPNYSSELNVNALLLGDSALYLCASSLYGETQYFGPGTRLLVL.

The chain combines TRBV11-3 with TRBJ2-1; D is undetermined. CDR1 and CDR2 (germline): SGHNT, YENEEA. The CDR3 sequence is 11 residues long. The V end lost 8 bases, the J end lost 6 bases, and 8 bases lay between the germline ends. CDR3 sequence (DNA): TGTGCCAGCGGCCAACGCAATGAGCAGTTCTTC. Protein: CASGQRNEQFF.

This clonotype was detected a few times. The chain combines TRBV24-1 with TRBJ2-1, with D perhaps TRBD2 (6 bases). The CDR3 contains 14 residues. Germline values: CDR1 KGHDR, CDR2 SFDVKD. V shed 10 bases and J shed 4 bases, with 16 bases lying between them. The DNA for the CDR3 is TGTGCCACTTCCCACGGGGGATCATACAATGAGCAGTTCTTC. It specifies CATSHGGSYNEQFF.

The genes are TRBV7-3 and TRBJ2-2; 7 bases are shared with TRBD1. This CDR3 is built from 14 residues. Germline lookup yields CDR1 SGHTA and CDR2 FQGTGA. V lost 6 bases and J lost 8; bases outside the gene matches: 9. The DNA of the CDR3 is TGTGCCAGCAGTCATACAGGGGATGTTGGGGAGCTGTTTTTT. It encodes CASSHTGDVGELFF.

This chain uses TRBV6-1 with TRBJ1-5; no firm D call. V was pared by 4 bases and J by 2 bases, with 15 bases between. CDR1 and CDR2 (germline): MNHNS, SASEGT. CDR3 length equals 16 residues. DNA of the CDR3: TGTGCCAGCAGTGTAGGGCCTTCCGGAGGCAATCAGCCCCAGCATTTT. Amino acid sequence: CASSVGPSGGNQPQHF.

This clonotype was observed at least ten times. As DNA, the CDR3 is TGTGCCAGCAGCAAAGTTGGGCTAGCGGACCTGTACCAAGAGACCCAGTACTTC. This codes for CASSKVGLADLYQETQYF. The V call is TRBV21-1, the J call TRBJ2-5; TRBD2 was called by the table and not checked on the DNA. TRBV21-1 is deemed a pseudogene. The CDR3 totals 18 residues.

The gene calls are TRBV6-1 and TRBJ1-5; no reliable D call. Germline CDR1 and CDR2: MNHNS and SASEGT. Trimming removed 6 bases from V and 0 bases from J, with 6 bases in between. CDR3 length: 13 amino acids. CDR3 region: CASRVYSNQPQHF. The CDR3 coding sequence is TGTGCCAGCAGGGTATATAGCAATCAGCCCCAGCATTTT.

There are many counts of this clonotype. The junction and the germline gene differ at one end; a read error may be behind it. The V call is TRBV5-1, the J call TRBJ1-1; D is ambiguous. CDR1 and CDR2 from the germline V gene are SGHRS and YFSETQ. This CDR3 spans 14 amino acids. The CDR3, as DNA: TGTGCCAGCAGCTTAGGTTCGGGGAACACTGAAGCTTTCTTT. It translates to CASSLGSGNTEAFF.

This clonotype was found many times. The chain combines TRBV6-2 or TRBV6-3 with TRBJ2-3, with D unresolved. The CDR3 consists of 13 residues. Germline CDR1 and CDR2: MNHEY and SVGEGT. Trimming removed 4 bases from V and 13 bases from J, with 18 bases in between. CDR3 DNA: TGTGCCAGCAGTTCCGTAAGGAGACCGGATAAGTATTTT. Its protein product is CASSSVRRPDKYF.

The genes are TRBV20-1 and TRBJ1-4; perhaps TRBD1 as D (6 bases). Trimming took off 3 bases at V and 7 bases at J, with 9 bases between the two ends. The germline V gene has CDR1 DFQATT and CDR2 SNEGSKA (reference sequence). This CDR3 spans 12 amino acids. CDR3 loop: CSARRGGEKLFF. CDR3 bases: TGCAGTGCTAGGAGGGGGGGTGAAAAACTGTTTTTT.

This clonotype was recorded at least ten times. CDR3 in amino acids: CASSPSGTWQTQYF. CDR3 bases: TGTGCCAGCAGCCCGAGCGGGACTTGGCAGACCCAGTACTTC. The J gene is TRBJ2-5, the V gene TRBV7-9; 7 nucleotides match TRBD2. After removal of 5 bases from V and 6 bases from J, the junction contained 9 bases not matched to a gene. The CDR3 has 14 residues. The germline CDR1 and CDR2 sequences are SEHNR and FQNEAQ (reference sequence).

This rearrangement joins TRBV29-1 to TRBJ2-6, with D possibly matching TRBD2 (5 bases). The CDR3 is made up of 14 amino acids. V lost 4 bases and J 1 base, leaving 8 bases between the germline ends. In germline, CDR1 is SQVTM, CDR2 ANQGSEA. Written as DNA, the CDR3 is TGCAGCGTTGGGTCGGGGTCTGGGGCCAACGTCCTGACTTTC. The encoded protein is CSVGSGSGANVLTF.

This clonotype has more than one count but fewer than ten. V is TRBV6-5 and J is TRBJ2-1, with D hard to call. The V gene lost 0 bases and the J gene lost 12 bases, with 12 bases spanning the gap. The CDR3 runs to 13 residues. Per germline, CDR1 MNHEY and CDR2 SVGAGI. This CDR3 is CASSYSRRGGQFF. In DNA, the CDR3 is TGTGCCAGCAGTTACTCTAGACGCGGTGGGCAGTTCTTC.

This clonotype was seen more than once but under ten times. The chain has TRBV19 and TRBJ2-3; 9 bases map to TRBD1. Germline V CDR1 and CDR2: LNHDA, SQIVND (reference sequence). The trim removed 5 bases at V and 6 bases at J, leaving 12 bases unmatched. This CDR3 spans 16 amino acids. CDR3 in amino acids: CASSGYRDREGDTQYF. The CDR3 DNA follows: TGTGCCAGTAGTGGTTACCGGGACAGGGAAGGGGATACGCAGTATTTT. Based on the CDR3 plus reference TRBV19 and TRBJ2-3, the full variable domain is DGGITQSPKYLFRKEGQNVTLSCEQNLNHDAMYWYRQDPGQGLRLIYYSQIVNDFQKGDIAEGYSVSREKKESFPLTVTSAQKNPTAFYLCASSGYRDREGDTQYFGPGTRLTVL.

The chain uses TRBV12-3 or TRBV12-4 and TRBJ1-2; 7 bases are a match to TRBD1. The CDR3 loop spans 14 amino acids. The junction had 11 bases not matched to a gene; V was cut back by 6 bases and J by 7 bases. This CDR3 reads CASSSDRALRGYTF. The CDR3 DNA is TGTGCCAGCAGCTCCGACAGGGCCCTCCGTGGCTACACCTTC.